The clone carrying this TCR beta chain showed up just a few times. What it binds is unknown. These data belong to a study of tumor and adjacent non-tumor tissue in lung cancer. There are 15 residues in the CDR3. V was shortened by 6 bases and J by 3 bases, with 18 bases between the two germline ends. CDR1 LNHDA and CDR2 SQIVND come from the germline V gene (reference sequence). Findings and limits, study-wide: Top 100 clones took a larger repertoire share in normal lung. Tumor tissue had significantly higher TCR diversity than normal lung.

TCRbeta libraries were built with three rounds of nested PCR, modified from ARM-PCR. TCRdb independently ran MiXCR on the multiplex PCR reads; one entry per CDR3 protein. The table has fewer than 100,000 distinct CDR3 sequences, more than 75% seen once; the top ten hold 20% to 25%. This sample's RNA came from whole unsorted tissue. This non-tumor lung sample came from over 3 cm beyond the tumor edge. The chain combines TRBV19 with TRBJ2-7, with D possibly matching TRBD1 (6 bases). This clonotype was sampled from a woman in her fifties or sixties with non-small cell lung cancer. Sequencing input: distant non-tumor lung tissue. CDR3 nucleotide sequence: TGTGCCAGTAGCAAACCGGGACACTCAATCTACGAGCAGTACTTC. It codes for CASSKPGHSIYEQYF.